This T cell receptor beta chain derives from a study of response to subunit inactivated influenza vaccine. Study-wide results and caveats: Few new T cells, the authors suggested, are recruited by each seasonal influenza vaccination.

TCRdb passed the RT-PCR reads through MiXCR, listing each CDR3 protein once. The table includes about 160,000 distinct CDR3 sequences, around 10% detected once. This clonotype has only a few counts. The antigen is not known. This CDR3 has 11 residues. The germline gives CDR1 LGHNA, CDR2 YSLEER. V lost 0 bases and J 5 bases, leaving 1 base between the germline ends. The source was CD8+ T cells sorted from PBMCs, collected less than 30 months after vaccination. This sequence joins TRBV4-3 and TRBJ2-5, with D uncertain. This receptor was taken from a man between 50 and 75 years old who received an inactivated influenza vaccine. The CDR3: CASSQDETQYF. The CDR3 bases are TGCGCCAGCAGCCAAGATGAGACCCAGTACTTC.